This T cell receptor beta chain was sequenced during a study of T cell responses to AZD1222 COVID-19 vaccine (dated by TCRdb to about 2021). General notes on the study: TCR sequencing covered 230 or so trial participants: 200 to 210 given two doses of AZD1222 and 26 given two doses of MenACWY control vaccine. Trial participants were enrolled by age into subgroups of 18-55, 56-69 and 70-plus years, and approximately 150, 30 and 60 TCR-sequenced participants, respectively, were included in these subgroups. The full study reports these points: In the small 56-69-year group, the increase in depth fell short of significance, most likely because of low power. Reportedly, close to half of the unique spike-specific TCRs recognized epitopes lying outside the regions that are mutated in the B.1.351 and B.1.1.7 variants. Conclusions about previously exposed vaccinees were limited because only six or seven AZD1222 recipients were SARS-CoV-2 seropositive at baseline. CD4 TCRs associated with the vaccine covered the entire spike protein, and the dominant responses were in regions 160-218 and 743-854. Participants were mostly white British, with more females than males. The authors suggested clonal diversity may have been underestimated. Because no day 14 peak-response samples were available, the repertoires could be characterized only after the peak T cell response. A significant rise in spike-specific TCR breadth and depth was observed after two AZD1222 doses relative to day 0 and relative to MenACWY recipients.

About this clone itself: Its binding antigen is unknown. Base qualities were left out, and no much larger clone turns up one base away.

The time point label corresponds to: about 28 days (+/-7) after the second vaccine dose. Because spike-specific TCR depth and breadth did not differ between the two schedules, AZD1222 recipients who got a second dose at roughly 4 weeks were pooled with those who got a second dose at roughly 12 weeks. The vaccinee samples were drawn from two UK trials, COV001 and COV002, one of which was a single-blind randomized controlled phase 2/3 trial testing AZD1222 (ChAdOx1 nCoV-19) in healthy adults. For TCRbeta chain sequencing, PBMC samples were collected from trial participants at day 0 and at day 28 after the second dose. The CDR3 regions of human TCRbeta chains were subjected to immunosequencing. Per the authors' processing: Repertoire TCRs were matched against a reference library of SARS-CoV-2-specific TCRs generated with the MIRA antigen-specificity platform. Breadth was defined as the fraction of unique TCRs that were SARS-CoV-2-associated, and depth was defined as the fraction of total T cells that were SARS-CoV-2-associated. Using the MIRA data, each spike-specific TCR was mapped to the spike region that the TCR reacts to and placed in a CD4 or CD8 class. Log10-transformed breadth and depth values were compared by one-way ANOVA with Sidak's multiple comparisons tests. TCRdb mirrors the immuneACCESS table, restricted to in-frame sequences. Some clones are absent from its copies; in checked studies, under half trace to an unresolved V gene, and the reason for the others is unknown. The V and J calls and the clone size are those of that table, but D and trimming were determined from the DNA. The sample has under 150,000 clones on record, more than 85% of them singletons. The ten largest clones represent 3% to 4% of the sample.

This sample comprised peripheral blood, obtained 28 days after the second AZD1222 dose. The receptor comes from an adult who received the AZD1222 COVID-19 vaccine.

The CDR3 loop reads CASSQVVVSDGYTF. The nucleotide sequence is given as TGCGCCAGCAGCCAAGTCGTAGTTTCGGATGGCTACACCTTC. The sequence links TRBV4-1 to TRBJ1-2, with the identity of the D gene unclear. The CDR3 holds 14 amino acids from the cysteine to the phenylalanine. Of the read, only the CDR3 DNA is kept; its 42 bases are in frame from base 1. V is clipped by 1 base and J by 6 bases, and the sequence between their germline boundaries is 12 bases long. Per the germline V gene, MGHRA is the CDR1 and YSYEKL is the CDR2.